This entry describes one TCR beta chain. The antigen is undetermined. At one boundary the junction diverges from the germline segment, which might be a read error. RNA was extracted from bulk tissue without any cell sorting. Chemotherapy-naive patients with new lung cancer underwent thoracic surgery in China, August–November 2014. Germline V gene data show CDR1 as SGHTA and CDR2 as FQGNSA. The CDR3 runs to 14 residues. Three rounds of nested PCR, following a modified ARM-PCR protocol, produced the TCRbeta library. TCRdb re-derived calls from the multiplex PCR reads in MiXCR, one entry per CDR3 protein. Of about 120,000 distinct CDR3 sequences in the sample, 84% were seen once. This specimen comes from a study of tumor and adjacent non-tumor tissue in lung cancer. Broader study findings: Normal lung showed higher cumulative top 100 clone frequency than tumor.

The rearrangement links TRBV7-2 to TRBJ1-6; D gene uncertain. Sequencing was performed on lung tumor tissue. The sequence was collected from a man in his 70s with non-small cell lung cancer. The CDR3 DNA reads as TGTGCAAGCAGCTTTTCGACGTCTAATTTACCCCTCCACTTT. This codes for CASSFSTSNLPLHF. Based on the CDR3 plus reference TRBV7-2 and TRBJ1-6, the full variable domain is GAGVSQSPSNKVTEKGKDVELRCDPISGHTALYWYRQSLGQGLEFLIYFQGNSAPDKSGLPSDRFSAERTGGSVSTLTIQRTQQEDSAVYLCASSFSTSNLPLHFGNGTRLTVT.